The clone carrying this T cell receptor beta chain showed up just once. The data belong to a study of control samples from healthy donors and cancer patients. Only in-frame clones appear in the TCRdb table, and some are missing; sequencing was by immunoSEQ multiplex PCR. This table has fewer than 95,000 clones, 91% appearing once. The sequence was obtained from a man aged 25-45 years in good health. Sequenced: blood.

The CDR3 reads CASSDGTVNIQYF. CDR3 nucleotide sequence: TGTGCCAGCAGCGACGGGACGGTAAACATTCAGTACTTC. V usage is TRBV7-3 and J usage is TRBJ2-4; D possibly matches TRBD1 or TRBD2 (5 bases each). The V end lost 5 bases, the J end lost 6 bases, and 11 bases lay between the germline ends. This CDR3 is built from 13 residues. Germline lookup yields CDR1 SGHTA and CDR2 FQGTGA.